This is a list of T cell receptor beta chains from one sample in a study of shared clonotypes between healthy human individuals. The assay was immunoSEQ multiplex PCR, and TCRdb's table has in-frame clones only and misses some. The repertoire includes roughly 2 million clones, about 95% of them detected once, and 0.9% to 1.3% sits in the top ten. Material for sequencing was naive CD8+ T cells sorted from blood. The receptors were sampled from a man in his late teens or twenties in good health. Both conserved end residues are part of each CDR3. The D gene is left open where the match is weak. Not all rows give a size; the values are once, few, many and, for expanded clones, a class.

NA	TRBJ2-2	12	TRBV2	once	TGTGCCATCGACGGACTGACCGGGGAGCTGTTTTTT	CAIDGLTGELFF
NA	TRBJ1-6	13	TRBV9	NA	TGTGCCAGCAGTCGAGGTTATAATTCACCCCTCCACTTT	CASSRGYNSPLHF
NA	TRBJ2-7	11	TRBV20-1	NA	TGCAGTGCTAACACAGGCAACGAGCAGTACTTC	CSANTGNEQYF
NA	TRBJ2-7	15	TRBV6-1	NA	TGTGCCAGCAGTGGATTCAGGGGGGGCCACGACGAGCAGTACTTC	CASSGFRGGHDEQYF
TRBD2	TRBJ2-3	15	TRBV6-1	NA	TGTGCCAGCAGTGAAGGACTAGCGTGGGGAGATACGCAGTATTTT	CASSEGLAWGDTQYF
NA	TRBJ2-1	11	TRBV7-9	NA	TGTGCCAGCAGCACAGGCAATGAGCAGTTCTTC	CASSTGNEQFF
NA	TRBJ1-1	13	TRBV14	NA	TGTGCCAGCAGCCAAGCGTGGTCCACTGAAGCTTTCTTT	CASSQAWSTEAFF
NA	TRBJ2-7	13	TRBV6-1	NA	TGTGCCAGCGCCGCCAGGAGCTCCTACGAGCAGTACTTC	CASAARSSYEQYF
NA	TRBJ2-2	14	TRBV6-6	NA	TGTGCCAGCACTTTTCCGACAAACACCGGGGAGCTGTTTTTT	CASTFPTNTGELFF
NA	TRBJ2-1	14	TRBV7-2	NA	TGTGCCAGCAGCTTATTTGACGGGAACAATGAGCAGTTCTTC	CASSLFDGNNEQFF
NA	TRBJ2-1	12	TRBV29-1	NA	TGCAGCGTTGGAGGGTATGGAAATGAGCAGTTCTTC	CSVGGYGNEQFF
TRBD2	TRBJ2-5	16	TRBV5-6	NA	TGTGCCAGCAGCTTGGGCGGAGCGGGGGGGCTGGAGACCCAGTACTTC	CASSLGGAGGLETQYF
NA	TRBJ2-7	17	TRBV4-3	NA	TGCGCCAGCAGCCATGGCTTGGTGAACTCCGACTCCTACGAGCAGTACTTC	CASSHGLVNSDSYEQYF
TRBD2	TRBJ2-1	17	TRBV7-9	NA	TGTGCCAGCAGCTTAGCAGTCCTAGCGGGGGGGCCCAATGAGCAGTTCTTC	CASSLAVLAGGPNEQFF
NA	TRBJ2-5	14	TRBV11-1	NA	TGTGCCAGCAGCTTAGGGGGACCTGGGGAGACCCAGTACTTC	CASSLGGPGETQYF
TRBD1	TRBJ2-3	17	TRBV10-3	NA	TGTGCCATCAGTCCCGGGACAGGGTTATCTAGCACAGATACGCAGTATTTT	CAISPGTGLSSTDTQYF
NA	TRBJ2-7	12	TRBV5-1	NA	TGCGCCAGCAGTGGAGATTCCTACGAGCAGTACTTC	CASSGDSYEQYF
TRBD1	TRBJ1-1	14	TRBV6-5	NA	TGTGCCAGCAGTTACTCGGACAGGGTCGCGGAAGCTTTCTTT	CASSYSDRVAEAFF
NA	TRBJ1-2	13	TRBV11-2	NA	TGTGCCAGCAGCTTCGGGCATAACTATGGCTACACCTTC	CASSFGHNYGYTF
TRBD1	TRBJ1-2	14	TRBV5-6	NA	TGTGCCAGCAGCGGACAGGGGGTTATCTATGGCTACACCTTC	CASSGQGVIYGYTF
NA	TRBJ2-1	17	TRBV6-1	NA	TGTGCCAGCAGTGATATCTTCCAGACGATGGGCTACAATGAGCAGTTCTTC	CASSDIFQTMGYNEQFF
NA	TRBJ2-7	12	TRBV27	NA	TGTGCCAGCAGTTTCGGGGGATCCGAGCAGTACTTC	CASSFGGSEQYF
NA	TRBJ1-2	13	TRBV4-1	NA	TGCGCCAGCAGCCAAGATTGGTGGGGAGGCTACACCTTC	CASSQDWWGGYTF
TRBD2	TRBJ2-1	15	TRBV9	NA	TGTGCCAGCAGCGCCCGAGCGGGGGGGTCCGCTGAGCAGTTCTTC	CASSARAGGSAEQFF
NA	TRBJ2-3	15	TRBV7-2	NA	TGTGCCAGCAGCTTAGTGGGGGGCAAGGCAGATACGCAGTATTTT	CASSLVGGKADTQYF
NA	TRBJ2-7	13	TRBV29-1	NA	TGCAGCGTTGATTCAGGGCTTCAGAACGAGCAGTACTTC	CSVDSGLQNEQYF
NA	TRBJ2-7	17	TRBV7-2	once	TGTGCCAGCAGCTTAGCAGGTCTTGGCGGAATCTCCTACGAGCAGTACTTC	CASSLAGLGGISYEQYF
TRBD1	TRBJ1-2	17	TRBV7-9	NA	TGTGCCAGCAGCGTCCCGGGACAGGGAAGAGCTAACTATGGCTACACCTTC	CASSVPGQGRANYGYTF
TRBD2	TRBJ2-7	12	TRBV29-1	NA	TGCAGCGTTCAGCGGGGACCCTACGAGCAGTACTTC	CSVQRGPYEQYF
NA	TRBJ2-7	14	TRBV5-1	NA	TGCGCCAGCAGCTTGACAGACCCTACCTACGAGCAGTACTTC	CASSLTDPTYEQYF